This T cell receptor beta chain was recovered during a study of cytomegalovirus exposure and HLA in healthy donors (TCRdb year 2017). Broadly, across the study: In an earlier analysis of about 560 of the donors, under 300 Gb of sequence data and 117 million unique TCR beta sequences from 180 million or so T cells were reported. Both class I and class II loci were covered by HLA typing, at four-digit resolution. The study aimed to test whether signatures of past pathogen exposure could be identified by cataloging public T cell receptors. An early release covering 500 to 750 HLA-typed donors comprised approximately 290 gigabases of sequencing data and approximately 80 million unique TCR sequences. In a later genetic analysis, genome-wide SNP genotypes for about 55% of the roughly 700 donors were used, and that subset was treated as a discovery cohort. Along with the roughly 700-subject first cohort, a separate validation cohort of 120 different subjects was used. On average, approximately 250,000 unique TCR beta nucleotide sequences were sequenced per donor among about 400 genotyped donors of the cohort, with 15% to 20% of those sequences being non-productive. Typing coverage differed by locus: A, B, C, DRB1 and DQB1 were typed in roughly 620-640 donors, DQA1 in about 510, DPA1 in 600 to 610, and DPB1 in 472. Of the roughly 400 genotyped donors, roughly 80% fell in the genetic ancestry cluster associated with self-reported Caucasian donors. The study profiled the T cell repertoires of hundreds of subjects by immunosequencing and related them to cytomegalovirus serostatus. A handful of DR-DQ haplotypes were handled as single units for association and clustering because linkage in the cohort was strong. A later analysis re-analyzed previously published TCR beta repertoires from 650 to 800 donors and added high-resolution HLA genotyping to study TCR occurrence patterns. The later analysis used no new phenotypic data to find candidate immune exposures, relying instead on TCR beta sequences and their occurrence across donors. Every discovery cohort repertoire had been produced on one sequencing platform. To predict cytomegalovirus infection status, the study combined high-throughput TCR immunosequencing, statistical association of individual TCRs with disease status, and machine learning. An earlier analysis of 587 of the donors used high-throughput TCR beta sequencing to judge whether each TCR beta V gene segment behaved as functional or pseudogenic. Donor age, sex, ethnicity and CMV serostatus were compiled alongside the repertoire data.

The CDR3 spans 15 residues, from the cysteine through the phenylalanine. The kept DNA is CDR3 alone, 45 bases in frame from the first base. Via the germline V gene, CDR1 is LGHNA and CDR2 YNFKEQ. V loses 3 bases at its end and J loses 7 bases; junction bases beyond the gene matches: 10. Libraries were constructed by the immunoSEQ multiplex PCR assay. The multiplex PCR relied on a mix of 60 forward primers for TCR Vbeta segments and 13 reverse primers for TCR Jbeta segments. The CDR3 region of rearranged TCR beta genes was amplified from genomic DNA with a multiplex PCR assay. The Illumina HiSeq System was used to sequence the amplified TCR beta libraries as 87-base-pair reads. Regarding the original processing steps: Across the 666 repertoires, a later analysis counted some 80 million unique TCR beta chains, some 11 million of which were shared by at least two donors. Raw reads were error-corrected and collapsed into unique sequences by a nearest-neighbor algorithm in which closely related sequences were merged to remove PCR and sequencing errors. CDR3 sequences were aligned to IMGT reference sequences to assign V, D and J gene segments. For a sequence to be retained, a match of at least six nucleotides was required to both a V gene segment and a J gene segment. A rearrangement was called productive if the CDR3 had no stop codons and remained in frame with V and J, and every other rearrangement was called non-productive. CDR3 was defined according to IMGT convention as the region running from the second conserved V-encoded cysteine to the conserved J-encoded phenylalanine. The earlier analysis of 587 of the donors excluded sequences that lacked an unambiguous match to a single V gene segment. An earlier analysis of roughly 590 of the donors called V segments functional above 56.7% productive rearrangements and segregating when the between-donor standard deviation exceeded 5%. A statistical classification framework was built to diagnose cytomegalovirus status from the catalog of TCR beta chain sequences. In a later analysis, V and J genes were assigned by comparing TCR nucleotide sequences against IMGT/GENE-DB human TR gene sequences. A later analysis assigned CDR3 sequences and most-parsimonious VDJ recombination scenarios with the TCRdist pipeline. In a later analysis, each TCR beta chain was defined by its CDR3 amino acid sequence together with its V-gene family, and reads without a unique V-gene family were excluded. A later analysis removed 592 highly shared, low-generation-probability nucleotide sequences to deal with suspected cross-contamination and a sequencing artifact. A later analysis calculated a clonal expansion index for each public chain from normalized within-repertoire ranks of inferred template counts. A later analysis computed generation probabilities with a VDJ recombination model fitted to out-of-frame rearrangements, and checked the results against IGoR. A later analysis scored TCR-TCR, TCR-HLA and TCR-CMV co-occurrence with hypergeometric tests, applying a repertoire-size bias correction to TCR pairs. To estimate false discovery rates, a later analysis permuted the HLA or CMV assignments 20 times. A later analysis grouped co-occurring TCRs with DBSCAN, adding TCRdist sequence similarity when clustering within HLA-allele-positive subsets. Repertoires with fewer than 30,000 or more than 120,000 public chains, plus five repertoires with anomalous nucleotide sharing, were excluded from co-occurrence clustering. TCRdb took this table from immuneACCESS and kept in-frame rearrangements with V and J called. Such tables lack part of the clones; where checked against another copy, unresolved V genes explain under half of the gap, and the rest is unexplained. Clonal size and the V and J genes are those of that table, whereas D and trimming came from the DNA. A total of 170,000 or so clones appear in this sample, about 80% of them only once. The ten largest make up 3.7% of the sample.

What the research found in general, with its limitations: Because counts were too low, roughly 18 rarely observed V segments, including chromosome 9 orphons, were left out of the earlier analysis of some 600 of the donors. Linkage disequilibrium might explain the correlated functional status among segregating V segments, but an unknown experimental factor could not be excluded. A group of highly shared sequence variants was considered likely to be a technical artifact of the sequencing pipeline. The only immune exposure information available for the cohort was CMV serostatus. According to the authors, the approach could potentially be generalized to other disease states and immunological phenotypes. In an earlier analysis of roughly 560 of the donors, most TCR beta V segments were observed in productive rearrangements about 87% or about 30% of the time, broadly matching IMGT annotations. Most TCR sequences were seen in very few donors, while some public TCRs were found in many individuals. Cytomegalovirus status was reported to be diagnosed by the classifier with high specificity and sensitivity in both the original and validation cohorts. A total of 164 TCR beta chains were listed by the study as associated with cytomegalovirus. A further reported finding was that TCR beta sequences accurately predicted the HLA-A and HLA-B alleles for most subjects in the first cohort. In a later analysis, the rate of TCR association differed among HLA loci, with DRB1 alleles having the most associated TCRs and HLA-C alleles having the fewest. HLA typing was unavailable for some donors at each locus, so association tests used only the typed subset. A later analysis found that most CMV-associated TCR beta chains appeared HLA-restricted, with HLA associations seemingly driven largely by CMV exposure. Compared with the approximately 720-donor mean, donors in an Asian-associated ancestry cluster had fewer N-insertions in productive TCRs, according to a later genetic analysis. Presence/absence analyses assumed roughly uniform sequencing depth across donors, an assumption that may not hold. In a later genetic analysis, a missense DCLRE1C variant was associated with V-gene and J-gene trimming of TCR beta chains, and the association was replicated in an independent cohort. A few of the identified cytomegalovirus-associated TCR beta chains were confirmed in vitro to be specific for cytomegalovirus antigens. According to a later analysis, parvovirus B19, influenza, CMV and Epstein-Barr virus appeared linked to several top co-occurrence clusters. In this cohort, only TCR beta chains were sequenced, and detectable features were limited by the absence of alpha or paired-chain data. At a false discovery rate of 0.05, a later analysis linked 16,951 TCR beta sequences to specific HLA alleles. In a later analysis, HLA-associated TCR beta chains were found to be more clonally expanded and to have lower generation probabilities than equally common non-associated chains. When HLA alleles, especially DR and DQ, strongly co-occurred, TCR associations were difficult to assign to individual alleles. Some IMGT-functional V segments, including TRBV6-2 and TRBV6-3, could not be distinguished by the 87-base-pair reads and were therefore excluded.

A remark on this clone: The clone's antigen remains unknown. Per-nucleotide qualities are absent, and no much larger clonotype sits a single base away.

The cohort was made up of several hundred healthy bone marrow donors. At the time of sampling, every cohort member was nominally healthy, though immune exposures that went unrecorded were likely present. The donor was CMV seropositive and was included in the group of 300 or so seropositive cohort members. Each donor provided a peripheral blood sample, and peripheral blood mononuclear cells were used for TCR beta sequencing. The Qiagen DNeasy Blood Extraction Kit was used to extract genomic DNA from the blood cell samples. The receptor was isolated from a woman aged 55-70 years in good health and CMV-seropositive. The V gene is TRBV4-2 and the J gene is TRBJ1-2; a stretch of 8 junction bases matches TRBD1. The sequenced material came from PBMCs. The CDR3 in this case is CASSHPQGARPGYTF. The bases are TGTGCCAGCAGCCATCCTCAGGGGGCGCGACCTGGCTACACCTTC.